This T cell receptor (beta chain) was recorded in a study of T cells in Graves' hyperthyroidism and ophthalmopathy (dated by TCRdb to about 2019). About the full investigation: Peripheral blood was sampled at the time of initial diagnosis, prior to any treatment. The 100 discovery patients were divided at random into training and test sets in a 7:3 ratio. Prospective prediction of ophthalmopathy was tested in an independent validation cohort consisting of under 20 hyperthyroidism patients and approximately 16 patients who later progressed to ophthalmopathy. Once sampling was done, hyperthyroidism patients were given methimazole at a starting dose of 30 mg daily, whereas ophthalmopathy patients were given high-dose intravenous methylprednisolone. The study also compared thyroid tissue and blood T-cell repertoires from roughly 6 Graves' hyperthyroidism patients. The paper reports TCR Vbeta CDR3 sequencing of over 120 peripheral blood samples: over 40 ophthalmopathy, fewer than 80 hyperthyroidism and some 17 progressor patients. To identify TCR V-J signatures that set the groups apart, the researchers used a discovery cohort of 100 or so patients, made up of under 45 with Graves' ophthalmopathy and about 60 with stable Graves' hyperthyroidism. What the work shows at the level of the full study, not this receptor alone: In validation, the model predicted progression to ophthalmopathy a median of roughly 6.5 months before onset, with about 71% sensitivity and about 75% specificity. Most expanded thyroid clonotypes (frequency above 0.001) were also detected in blood, a finding suggesting that blood repertoires may reflect thyroid immune responses. Ophthalmopathy was separated from stable hyperthyroidism by a 13 V-J signature model, with around 90% sensitivity and around 81% specificity obtained in cross-validation and 80%/75% obtained in testing. Sample size was not statistically predetermined, and investigators were not blinded to group allocation.

This clonotype was seen repeatedly, ten times or more. Which antigen it targets is not known. No qualities accompany the bases; no much larger clone lies one base away. TCR beta CDR3 regions were amplified from RNA transcripts. The first round of RT-PCR for the TCR CDR3 was performed with the HTBI primer set and the Qiagen OneStep RT-PCR kit. Libraries were constructed in a second round of multiplex PCR, after which size selection and purification were carried out. The libraries were sequenced on an Illumina HiSeq2000 using paired-end 100 bp reads. From the authors' description of their analysis: SOAPnuke was used to process the raw data, with reads discarded if the reads contained adapters or uncalled bases, had a mean Phred below 15, or lacked an exact constant-primer or identifier match. High-quality paired reads were merged with COPE v1.2.5, and unique nucleotide sequences were defined as clonotypes. MiTCR v1.1 was used to align clonotypes to the IMGT TRBV, TRBD and TRBJ reference segments. Analysis was restricted to V-J combinations with a frequency above 0.0001, which covered roughly 99% of repertoires. A TCS score was defined as the ratio of F50 (clonal expansion) to E x V (chaos), with BLOSUM62-based TCRdist applied between CDR3 peptides within each V-J. Welch's t-statistics and random forest reduced around 520 V-J features to about 13, which were used in a naive Bayes classifier (R e1071). TCRdb itself trimmed the public reads at Q25 with fastp, ran MiXCR and retained productive beta chains. Rows merge per CDR3 protein into single entries with the most common DNA and genes. What appears here as the V and J calls and clone size reflects TCRdb's work, not the paper's. This sample gives some 500,000 distinct CDR3 sequences in total; about an eighth of them show up just once. Less than 20% of the sample comes from the top ten.

Trimming takes 3 bases from V and 11 bases from J, and the germline ends sit 13 bases apart. The germline V gene specifies SQVTM as CDR1 and ANQGSEA as CDR2. The CDR3, cysteine through phenylalanine, is 11 amino acids long. Only the CDR3 region is kept as DNA, spanning 33 bases read in frame from base 1. Stable Graves' hyperthyroidism was defined as no progression to ophthalmopathy during 18 months of follow-up. The hyperthyroidism patients were between 18 and 65 years old and newly diagnosed, with a disease duration of less than 2 months. Exclusion was applied to patients with uncontrolled infections, other autoimmune diseases, pregnancy or lactation. Diagnoses were based on clinical symptoms, serum thyroxine and TRAb, thyroid ultrasound and orbital computed tomography. PBMCs were isolated from more than 9 ml of fresh peripheral blood by Ficoll-Paque density gradient centrifugation. Trizol reagent was used to extract total RNA, and RNA quality was then checked on an Agilent 2100 Bioanalyzer.

This chain is built from TRBV29-1 and TRBJ1-1; a weak D assignment points to TRBD1 (5 bases agree). The receptor's source is a woman aged 18 to 35 with Graves' hyperthyroidism. Sequencing was carried out using blood. The DNA is as follows: TGCAGCGTTGAGTTTGGAGGGGTGGCTTTCTTT. This yields the protein CSVEFGGVAFF. When the CDR3 is completed using the reference TRBV29-1 and TRBJ1-1 genes on either side, the full variable domain is SAVISQKPSRDICQRGTSLTIQCQVDSQVTMMFWYRQQPGQSLTLIATANQGSEATYESGFVIDKFPISRPNLTFSTLTVSNMSPEDSSIYLCSVEFGGVAFFGQGTRLTVV.